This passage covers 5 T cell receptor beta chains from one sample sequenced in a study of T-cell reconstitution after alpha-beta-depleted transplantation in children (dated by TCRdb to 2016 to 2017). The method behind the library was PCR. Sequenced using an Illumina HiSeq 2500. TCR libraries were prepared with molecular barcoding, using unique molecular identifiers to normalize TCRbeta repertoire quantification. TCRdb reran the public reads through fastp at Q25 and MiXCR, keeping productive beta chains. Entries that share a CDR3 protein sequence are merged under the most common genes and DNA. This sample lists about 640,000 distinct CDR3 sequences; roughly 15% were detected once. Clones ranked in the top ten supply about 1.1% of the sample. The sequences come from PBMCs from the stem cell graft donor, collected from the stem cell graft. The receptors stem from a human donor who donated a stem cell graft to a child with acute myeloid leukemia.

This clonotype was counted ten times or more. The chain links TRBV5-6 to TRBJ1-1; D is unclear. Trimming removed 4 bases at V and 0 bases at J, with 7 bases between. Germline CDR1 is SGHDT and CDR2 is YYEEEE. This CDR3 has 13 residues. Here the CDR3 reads CASSRGLNTEAFF. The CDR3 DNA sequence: TGTGCCAGCAGCCGAGGATTGAACACTGAAGCTTTCTTT.

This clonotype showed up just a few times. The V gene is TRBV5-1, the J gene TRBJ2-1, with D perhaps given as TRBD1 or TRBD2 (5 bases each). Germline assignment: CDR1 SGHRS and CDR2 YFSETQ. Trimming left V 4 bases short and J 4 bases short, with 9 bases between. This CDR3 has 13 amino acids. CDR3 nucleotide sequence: TGCGCCAGCAGCGGGGACGGTTACAATGAGCAGTTCTTC. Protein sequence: CASSGDGYNEQFF.

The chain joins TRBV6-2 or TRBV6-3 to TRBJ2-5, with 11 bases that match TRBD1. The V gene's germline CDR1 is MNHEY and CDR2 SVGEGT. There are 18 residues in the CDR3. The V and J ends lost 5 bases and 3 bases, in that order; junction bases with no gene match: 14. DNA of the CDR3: TGTGCCAGCAGTCACGTTCCTAACCCGGGACAGGGGGAAGAGACCCAGTACTTC. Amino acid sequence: CASSHVPNPGQGEETQYF.

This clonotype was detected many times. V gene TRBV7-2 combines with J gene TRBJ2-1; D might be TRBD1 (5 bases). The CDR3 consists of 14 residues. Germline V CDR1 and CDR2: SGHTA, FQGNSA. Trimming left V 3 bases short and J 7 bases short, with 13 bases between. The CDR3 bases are TGTGCCAGCAGCTTTAGACAGCTTAGAAATGAGCAGTTCTTC. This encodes CASSFRQLRNEQFF.

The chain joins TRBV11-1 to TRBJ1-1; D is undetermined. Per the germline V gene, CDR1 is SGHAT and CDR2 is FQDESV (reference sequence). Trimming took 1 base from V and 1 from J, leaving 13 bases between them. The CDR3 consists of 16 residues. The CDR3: CASSLGTFRKNTEAFF. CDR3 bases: TGTGCCAGCAGCTTAGGCACGTTCCGGAAGAACACTGAAGCTTTCTTT.